The clone carrying this T cell receptor (beta chain) was observed a single time. Its antigen is unknown. Within the ViraFEST assay, antigen-specific CD4+ T cells underwent expansion with viral peptide pools prior to sequencing. CD4+ T cell isolation took place after about nine days of culture. The person acquired a PCR-confirmed SARS-CoV-2 infection between March and December 2020. It was with 10 IU/ml IL-2 and about 10 ug/ml peptides that some 1.8 million PBMC per well were cultured. On day 3 and again on day 7, half the medium was replaced with IL-2 medium. This sample is drawn from a study of vaccination effects on CD4 cells after COVID-19. Study summary: Specimens were obtained from a couple of convalescent patients 16 days and one week prior to vaccination. Study conclusions and caveats: Pronounced clonal contraction occurred in clones induced by infection and by vaccine late after vaccination.

Produced via immunoSEQ multiplex PCR; TCRdb's table is partial and in-frame only. The sample has more than 35,000 clones, about two thirds seen once. Trimming removed 4 bases from V and 7 bases from J, with 20 bases in between. The CDR3 runs 16 residues. Germline V gives CDR1 LNHDA, CDR2 SQIVND (reference sequence). The chain employs TRBV19 and TRBJ2-1; the D gene could be TRBD1 or TRBD2 (5 bases each). This sequence originates from a human donor who had a prior SARS-CoV-2 infection. The sequenced sample was CD4+ T cells from PBMCs cultured with HCoV-NL63 spike peptides, obtained before COVID-19 vaccination. CDR3 nucleotides: TGTGCCAGTAGTACGCCGGGACGGGCGGTGGCGAATGAGCAGTTCTTC. Encoded protein: CASSTPGRAVANEQFF.